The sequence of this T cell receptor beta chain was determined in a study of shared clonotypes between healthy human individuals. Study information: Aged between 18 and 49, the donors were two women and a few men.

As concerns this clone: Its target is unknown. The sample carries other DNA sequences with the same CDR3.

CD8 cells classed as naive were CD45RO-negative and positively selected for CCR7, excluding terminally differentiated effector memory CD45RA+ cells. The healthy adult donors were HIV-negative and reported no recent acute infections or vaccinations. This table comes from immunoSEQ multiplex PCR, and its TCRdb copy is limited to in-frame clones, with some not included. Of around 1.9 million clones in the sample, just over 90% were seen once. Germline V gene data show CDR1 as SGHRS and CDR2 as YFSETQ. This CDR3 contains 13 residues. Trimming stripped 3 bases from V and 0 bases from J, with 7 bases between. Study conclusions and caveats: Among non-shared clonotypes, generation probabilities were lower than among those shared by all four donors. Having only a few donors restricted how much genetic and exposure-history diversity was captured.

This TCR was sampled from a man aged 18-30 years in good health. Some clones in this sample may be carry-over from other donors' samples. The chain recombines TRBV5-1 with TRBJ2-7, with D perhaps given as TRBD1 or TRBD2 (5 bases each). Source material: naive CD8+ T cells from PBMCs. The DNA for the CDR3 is TGCGCCAGCAGCTCCGGGACCTCCTACGAGCAGTACTTC. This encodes CASSSGTSYEQYF.